This T cell receptor beta chain was sequenced during a study of blood T cell repertoires in COVID-19. For the study at large: In each case, the material was cDNA or gDNA derived from T cells, B-cell-depleted T cells, or PBMCs.

Study processing details: The authors estimated nucleated cell counts from reference gene primer amplification. Clones were read by immunoSEQ multiplex PCR, and TCRdb kept only the in-frame ones, dropping some. That table gives V, J and clone size, and the DNA gave D and trimming. The top ten hold about 10% of the sample, which has about 150,000 clones, under 90% seen once. V dropped 6 bases and J dropped 4; count of bases not matched to a gene: 8. The germline V gene encodes CDR1 SQVTM and CDR2 ANQGSEA. This CDR3 region has 13 residues. This rearrangement joins TRBV29-1 to TRBJ1-1; TRBD1 agrees at 7 bases. Input material: peripheral blood. The receptor's source is an elderly woman with active or convalescent COVID-19. Here the CDR3 DNA reads TGCAGCGTAATGAGGACAGGACTCACTGAAGCTTTCTTT. It codes for CSVMRTGLTEAFF.